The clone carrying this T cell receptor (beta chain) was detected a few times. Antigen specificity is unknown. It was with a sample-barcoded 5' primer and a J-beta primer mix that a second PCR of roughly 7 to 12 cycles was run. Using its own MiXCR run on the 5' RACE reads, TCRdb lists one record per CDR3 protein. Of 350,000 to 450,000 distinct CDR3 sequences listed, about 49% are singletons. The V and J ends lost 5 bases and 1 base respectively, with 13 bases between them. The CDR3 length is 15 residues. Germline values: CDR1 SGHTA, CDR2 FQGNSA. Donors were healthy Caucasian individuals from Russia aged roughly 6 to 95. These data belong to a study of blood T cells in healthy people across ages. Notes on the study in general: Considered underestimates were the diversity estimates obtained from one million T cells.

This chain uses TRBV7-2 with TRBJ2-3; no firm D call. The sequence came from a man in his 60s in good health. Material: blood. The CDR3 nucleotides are TGTGCCAGCAGCCCCCGGCAATTTGGCACAGATACGCAGTATTTT. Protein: CASSPRQFGTDTQYF.